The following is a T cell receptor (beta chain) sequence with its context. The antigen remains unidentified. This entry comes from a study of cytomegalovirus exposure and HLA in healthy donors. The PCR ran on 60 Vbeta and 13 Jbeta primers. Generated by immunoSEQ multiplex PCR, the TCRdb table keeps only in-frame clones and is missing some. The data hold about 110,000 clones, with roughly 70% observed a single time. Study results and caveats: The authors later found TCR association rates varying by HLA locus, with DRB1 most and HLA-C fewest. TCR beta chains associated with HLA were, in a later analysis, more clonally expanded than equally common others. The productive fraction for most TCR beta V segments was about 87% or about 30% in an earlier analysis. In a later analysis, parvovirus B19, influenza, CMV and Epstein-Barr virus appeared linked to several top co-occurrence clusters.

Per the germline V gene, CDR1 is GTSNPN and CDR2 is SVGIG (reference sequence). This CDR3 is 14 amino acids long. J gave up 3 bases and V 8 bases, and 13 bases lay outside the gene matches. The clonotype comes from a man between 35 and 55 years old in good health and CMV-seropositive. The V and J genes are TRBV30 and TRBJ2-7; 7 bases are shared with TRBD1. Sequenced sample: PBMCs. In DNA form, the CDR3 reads TGTGCCACAAGCTCCGGGACAGATCTCTACGAGCAGTACTTC. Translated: CATSSGTDLYEQYF.